One and the same sample provided the 26 T cell receptor beta chains below, sequenced in a study of blood T cell repertoires in COVID-19. The repertoire was sequenced with immunoSEQ multiplex PCR; TCRdb's copy has only in-frame clones and lacks some. The repertoire holds under 500,000 clones, with around 89% as singletons. Source material: peripheral blood. Every receptor here comes from a woman in her 30s with acute or convalescent COVID-19.

V is TRBV20-1 and J is TRBJ1-4; 7 positions match TRBD1. This CDR3 region has 14 residues. Per germline, CDR1 DFQATT and CDR2 SNEGSKA (reference sequence). The J segment lost 7 bases and the V segment lost 3 bases, leaving 8 bases of the junction unmatched. The CDR3 region is CSASPGGTGEKLFF. The DNA for the CDR3 is TGCAGTGCTAGTCCAGGGGGTACAGGTGAAAAACTGTTTTTT.

This clone was seen only a few times. The rearrangement joins TRBV2 to TRBJ2-1, with TRBD1 identical over 7 bases. Germline CDR1 and CDR2: SNHLY and FYNNEI. The CDR3 sequence is 17 residues long. V lost 6 bases, J lost 3 bases, and 14 bases stayed unmatched. The CDR3 spells CASSRGGVDRYYNEQFF. The CDR3 coding sequence is TGTGCCAGCAGCCGGGGTGGGGTGGACAGGTACTACAATGAGCAGTTCTTC.

This clone has at least ten counts. The chain employs TRBV18 and TRBJ2-2, with a tentative D call TRBD2 (6 bases). Trimming removed 2 bases at V and 1 base at J, with 11 bases between. Germline lookup yields CDR1 KGHSH and CDR2 LQKENI. This CDR3 contains 16 residues. The CDR3 DNA reads TGTGCCAGCTCACCAACGGGGGATCAGAACACCGGGGAGCTGTTTTTT. Its protein product is CASSPTGDQNTGELFF.

The chain uses TRBV3-1 (or the pseudogene TRBV3-2) and TRBJ2-1; 9 bases match TRBD2. Trimming took 1 base from V and 4 from J; bases not matched to a gene: 8. Per the germline V gene, CDR1 is LGHDT and CDR2 is YNNKEL (reference sequence). This CDR3 has 17 amino acids. The CDR3 nucleotides read TGTGCCAGCAGCCAAGTTGCTGCGGGGGGGCCTTACAATGAGCAGTTCTTC. It codes for CASSQVAAGGPYNEQFF.

This clone was detected a few times. The genes are TRBV27 and TRBJ2-3; the D gene is possibly TRBD2 (7 bases). The CDR3 loop spans 14 amino acids. Germline V gene data show CDR1 as MNHEY and CDR2 as SMNVEV (reference sequence). V shed 6 bases and J shed 0 bases, with 10 bases lying between them. This CDR3 reads CASRWGGSTDTQYF. The CDR3 coding sequence is TGTGCCAGCAGGTGGGGGGGCAGCACAGATACGCAGTATTTT.

The V gene is TRBV19, the J gene TRBJ1-1; TRBD1 matches at 7 bases. The length of the CDR3 is 17 residues. J lost 1 base, V lost 6 bases, and 14 bases had no gene match. Germline V gives CDR1 LNHDA, CDR2 SQIVND (reference sequence). The CDR3 nucleotides are TGTGCCAGTAGCGACCGATACCACAGGGGTGGGAACACTGAAGCTTTCTTT. Protein sequence: CASSDRYHRGGNTEAFF.

The chain recombines TRBV5-1 with TRBJ1-2, with 7 positions matching TRBD1. The CDR3 is 15 residues long. The J segment lost 4 bases and the V segment lost 6 bases, leaving 12 bases of the junction unmatched. The germline gives CDR1 SGHRS, CDR2 YFSETQ. The chain's CDR3 is CASIEVPTGTYGYTF. The CDR3 bases are TGCGCCAGCATCGAAGTCCCGACAGGGACCTATGGCTACACCTTC. Looking up the rest from reference TRBV5-1 and TRBJ1-2 gives the full variable domain: KAGVTQTPRYLIKTRGQQVTLSCSPISGHRSVSWYQQTPGQGLQFLFEYFSETQRNKGNFPGRFSGRQFSNSRSEMNVSTLELGDSALYLCASIEVPTGTYGYTFGSGTRLTVV.

The chain has TRBV4-2 and TRBJ1-1, with 7 bases that match TRBD1. The germline V gene encodes CDR1 LGHNA and CDR2 YNFKEQ. The junction had 7 bases not matched to a gene; V was cut back by 2 bases and J by 7 bases. The CDR3 is made up of 14 amino acids. The CDR3 protein is CASSQPTGDSEAFF. CDR3 coding DNA: TGTGCCAGCAGCCAACCAACAGGGGACAGTGAAGCTTTCTTT.

This chain joins TRBV7-6 and TRBJ1-2, with 9 bases fitting TRBD1. V lost 5 bases and J lost 5; bases outside the gene matches: 9. Germline CDR1 reads SGHVS; CDR2 reads FNYEAQ. The CDR3 has 15 amino acids. The CDR3 loop reads CASSQTDRGIYGYTF. Written as DNA, the CDR3 is TGTGCCAGCAGCCAAACTGACAGGGGGATTTATGGCTACACCTTC.

The V call is TRBV18, the J call TRBJ1-1; D not resolved. This CDR3 has 13 amino acids. From germline, CDR1 is KGHSH and CDR2 LQKENI. Trimming took off 2 bases at V and 1 base at J, with 5 bases between the two ends. The CDR3 here is CASSPNRNTEAFF. Here the CDR3 DNA reads TGTGCCAGCTCACCAAACAGGAACACTGAAGCTTTCTTT.

This chain uses TRBV6-5 with TRBJ1-1; D is unresolved. The length of the CDR3 is 15 residues. CDR1 MNHEY and CDR2 SVGAGI come from the germline V gene. The V gene lost 0 bases and the J gene lost 6 bases, with 14 bases spanning the gap. The CDR3 bases are TGTGCCAGCAGTTACTCGAGAAAGAGAATACCTGAAGCTTTCTTT. Protein product: CASSYSRKRIPEAFF.

In this sample, this clone turned up once. The chain joins TRBV9 to TRBJ2-3; 7 bases agree with TRBD2. The junction had 2 bases not matched to a gene; V was cut back by 4 bases and J by 0 bases. This CDR3 has 14 residues. Germline assignment: CDR1 SGDLS and CDR2 YYNGEE. The CDR3 nucleotides are TGTGCCAGCAGCAAAGCGGGGAGCACAGATACGCAGTATTTT. It yields the protein CASSKAGSTDTQYF.

This clone was detected a few times. This sequence joins TRBV9 and TRBJ1-6; TRBD1 is a possible D gene (5 bases). V shed 4 bases and J shed 7 bases, with 15 bases lying between them. The CDR3 is 15 residues long. Germline CDR1 reads SGDLS; CDR2 reads YYNGEE. The CDR3 nucleotides read TGTGCCAGCAGCCCAAGGGGAGGGGCGAATTCACCCCTCCACTTT. The encoded protein is CASSPRGGANSPLHF.

This CDR3 reads CASRPRDRAVTEAFF. CDR3 nucleotide sequence: TGTGCCAGCAGGCCCCGGGACAGGGCGGTCACTGAAGCTTTCTTT. The chain employs TRBV28 and TRBJ1-1; 9 bases map to TRBD1. This CDR3 is 15 amino acids long. The V gene's germline CDR1 is MDHEN and CDR2 SYDVKM. V lost 6 bases and J lost 4; bases outside the gene matches: 9.

The chain joins TRBV18 to TRBJ2-2, with a possible D match to TRBD1 (6 bases). CDR1 KGHSH and CDR2 LQKENI come from the germline V gene. This CDR3 contains 15 residues. Trimming cost V 6 bases and J 4 bases, with 15 bases left between them. This CDR3 reads CASSQSTGLTGELFF. The CDR3, as DNA: TGTGCCAGCTCGCAGTCCACAGGGCTCACCGGGGAGCTGTTTTTT.

The chain couples TRBV7-9 to TRBJ1-1, with D hard to call. Germline V lookup: CDR1 SEHNR, CDR2 FQNEAQ (reference sequence). The CDR3 is 14 amino acids. V gave up 5 bases and J gave up 1 base, with 11 bases separating them. CDR3 region: CASSPNSRNTEAFF. CDR3 sequence (DNA): TGTGCCAGCAGCCCCAACTCAAGGAACACTGAAGCTTTCTTT.

This chain joins TRBV30 and TRBJ1-1; D perhaps matches TRBD1 (6 bases). This CDR3 contains 12 residues. The V gene lost 2 bases and the J gene lost 5 bases, with 9 bases spanning the gap. Germline V gene data show CDR1 as GTSNPN and CDR2 as SVGIG (reference sequence). DNA of the CDR3: TGTGCCTGGAGTACAGGGAGAACTGAAGCTTTCTTT. It yields the protein CAWSTGRTEAFF.

V is TRBV9 and J is TRBJ2-1; perhaps TRBD2 as D (7 bases). CDR3 length equals 15 residues. Germline V gene data show CDR1 as SGDLS and CDR2 as YYNGEE. V shed 7 bases and J shed 8 bases, with 22 bases lying between them. This chain's CDR3 is CASLGRGGFVDEQFF. CDR3 bases: TGTGCCAGCCTTGGTAGGGGGGGTTTTGTGGATGAGCAGTTCTTC.

This clone was seen more than once but under ten times. The J gene is TRBJ1-1, the V gene TRBV29-1; TRBD1 is a possible D gene (5 bases). Looked up from germline, CDR1 is SQVTM and CDR2 is ANQGSEA. The length of the CDR3 is 12 residues. Trimming pared 6 bases from V and 4 bases from J, leaving 12 bases between. CDR3 nucleotide sequence: TGCAGCGTGGAAACAGGCAGCACTGAAGCTTTCTTT. Its protein is CSVETGSTEAFF.

This rearrangement joins TRBV6-2 or TRBV6-3 to TRBJ2-4; 8 nucleotides match TRBD2. There are 17 residues in the CDR3. J gave up 0 bases and V 3 bases, and 7 bases lay outside the gene matches. The V gene's germline CDR1 is MNHEY and CDR2 SVGEGT. CDR3 nucleotides: TGTGCCAGCAGTTATCCGGGGGGGGATCTAGCCAAAAACATTCAGTACTTC. Amino acids: CASSYPGGDLAKNIQYF.

V and J are TRBV19 and TRBJ1-5; 7 nucleotides match TRBD1. V trimming: 4 bases; J trimming: 0 bases; junction bases outside the gene matches: 3. CDR1 and CDR2 (germline): LNHDA, SQIVND (reference sequence). The length of the CDR3 is 15 residues. The CDR3 is CASSTRQGSNQPQHF. The CDR3 nucleotides are TGTGCCAGTAGTACCAGACAGGGTAGCAATCAGCCCCAGCATTTT.

The chain links TRBV28 to TRBJ1-2; 7 bases are a match to TRBD1. The V gene's germline CDR1 is MDHEN and CDR2 SYDVKM. Trimming took 5 bases from V and 4 from J; bases not matched to a gene: 10. CDR3 length: 15 amino acids. Here the CDR3 reads CASSLTQGVGYGYTF. CDR3 coding DNA: TGTGCCAGCAGTCTAACCCAGGGGGTAGGCTATGGCTACACCTTC.

The V call is TRBV6-6, the J call TRBJ1-6; D remains ambiguous. V lost 6 bases, J lost 6 bases, and 21 bases lay in between. This CDR3 region has 17 residues. Germline CDR1 is MNHNY and CDR2 is SVGAGI (reference sequence). The CDR3 loop reads CASSRKAGFGPNSPLHF. CDR3 bases: TGTGCCAGCAGCCGAAAGGCGGGGTTTGGCCCTAATTCACCCCTCCACTTT.

The chain uses TRBV11-2 and TRBJ2-7, with 7 bases identical to TRBD1. The germline CDR1 and CDR2 sequences are SGHAT and FQNNGV. With V trimmed by 5 bases and J by 4 bases, 11 bases remained unmatched. The CDR3 has 15 residues. The CDR3 DNA is TGTGCCAGCAGCCGGACAGGTCCTTTAGGGTACGAGCAGTACTTC. Translation: CASSRTGPLGYEQYF.

The rearrangement joins TRBV3-1 (or the pseudogene TRBV3-2) to TRBJ2-7, with TRBD1 matching over 10 bases. Per germline, CDR1 LGHDT and CDR2 YNNKEL (reference sequence). The ends lost 2 bases at V and 2 bases at J; junction bases unmatched: 6. This CDR3 comprises 16 residues. The CDR3 protein is CASSQPGTGVAYEQYF. CDR3 bases: TGTGCCAGCAGCCAACCCGGGACAGGGGTCGCCTACGAGCAGTACTTC.

The chain uses TRBV27 and TRBJ2-4; 9 bases align to TRBD1. Germline assignment: CDR1 MNHEY and CDR2 SMNVEV (reference sequence). Unmatched junction bases numbered 11, after V lost 6 bases and J lost 8 bases. The CDR3 covers 15 residues. CDR3 residues: CASSQTGTGIYIQYF. The CDR3 DNA follows: TGTGCCAGCAGCCAGACCGGGACAGGGATATACATTCAGTACTTC.